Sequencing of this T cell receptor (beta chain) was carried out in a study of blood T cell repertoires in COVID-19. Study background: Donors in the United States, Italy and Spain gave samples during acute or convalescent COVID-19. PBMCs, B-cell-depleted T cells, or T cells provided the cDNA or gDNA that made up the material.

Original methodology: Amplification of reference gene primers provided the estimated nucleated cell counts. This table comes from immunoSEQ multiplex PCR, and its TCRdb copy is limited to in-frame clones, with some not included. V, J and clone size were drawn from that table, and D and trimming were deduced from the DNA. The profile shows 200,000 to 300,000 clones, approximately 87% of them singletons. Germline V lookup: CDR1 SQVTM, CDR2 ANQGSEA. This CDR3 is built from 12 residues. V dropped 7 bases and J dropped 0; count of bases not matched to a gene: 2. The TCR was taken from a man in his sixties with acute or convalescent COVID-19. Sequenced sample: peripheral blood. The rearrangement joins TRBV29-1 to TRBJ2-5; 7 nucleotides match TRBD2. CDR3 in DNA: TGCAGCGCCGGGACTAACCAAGAGACCCAGTACTTC. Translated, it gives CSAGTNQETQYF.